One and the same sample provided the 18 T cell receptor beta chains below, sequenced in a study of blood T cell repertoires in COVID-19. Clones were sequenced by immunoSEQ multiplex PCR, and TCRdb holds only the in-frame ones, with some missing. The data show roughly 90,000 clones, roughly 84% seen once. Sequenced sample: peripheral blood. The receptors stem from a woman older than 75 with COVID-19, enrolled during active disease.

This clone was seen a single time. The rearrangement links TRBV5-6 to TRBJ1-2; D unclear. The CDR3 is 15 amino acids. Germline V CDR1 and CDR2: SGHDT, YYEEEE. The germline V and J ends were trimmed by 4 bases and 4 bases, with 17 bases remaining between them. As DNA, the CDR3 is TGTGCCAGCAGCCGCCCGTCGGGAGTACCCTATGGCTACACCTTC. Translation: CASSRPSGVPYGYTF.

The chain links TRBV24-1 to TRBJ2-7, with D possibly matching TRBD1 (5 bases). The V gene lost 3 bases and the J gene lost 5 bases, with 16 bases spanning the gap. The V gene's germline CDR1 is KGHDR and CDR2 SFDVKD. The CDR3 extends over 15 amino acids. Here the CDR3 reads CATSDTAGLPHEQYF. CDR3 DNA sequence: TGTGCCACCAGTGATACGGCAGGGCTCCCCCACGAGCAGTACTTC.

This clone occurred once. The chain links TRBV3-1 (or the pseudogene TRBV3-2) to TRBJ2-1, with 15 bases lining up with TRBD2. V was clipped by 1 base and J by 5 bases; unmatched bases: 6. CDR3 length: 18 amino acids. Germline V gives CDR1 LGHDT, CDR2 YNNKEL (reference sequence). The CDR3 here is CASSQVGLAGGQDNEQFF. CDR3 bases: TGTGCCAGCAGCCAAGTAGGACTAGCGGGGGGGCAAGACAATGAGCAGTTCTTC.

This clone was detected only a few times. The genes are TRBV5-1 and TRBJ1-1; no clear D gene. Trimming removed 6 bases from V and 2 bases from J, with 11 bases in between. Germline V lookup: CDR1 SGHRS, CDR2 YFSETQ. The CDR3 consists of 13 residues. The CDR3 DNA reads as TGCGCCAGCAATACAAACGTAAACACTGAAGCTTTCTTT. Protein: CASNTNVNTEAFF.

This clone was seen only once. The V and J genes are TRBV18 and TRBJ2-3; D is uncertain. Germline CDR1 is KGHSH and CDR2 is LQKENI. This CDR3 has 14 amino acids. V lost 3 bases and J lost 2, with 9 bases in between. CDR3 residues: CASSPLTSTDTQYF. CDR3 nucleotide sequence: TGTGCCAGCTCACCCCTTACTTCCACAGATACGCAGTATTTT.

The rearrangement links TRBV6-5 to TRBJ1-4, with D unresolved. Trimming left V 10 bases short and J 11 bases short, with 17 bases between. The germline gives CDR1 MNHEY, CDR2 SVGAGI. The CDR3 sequence is 12 residues long. CDR3 nucleotide sequence: TGTGCCACCGTGAGTCCGACCGGGAAACTGTTTTTT. Protein sequence: CATVSPTGKLFF.

V and J are TRBV3-1 (or the pseudogene TRBV3-2) and TRBJ1-4; no reliable D call. V was pared by 1 base and J by 11 bases, with 11 bases between. The CDR3 is 13 residues long. The germline CDR1 and CDR2 sequences are LGHDT and YNNKEL (reference sequence). Written as DNA, the CDR3 is TGTGCCAGCAGCCAAGGTTACGGCGGTAAACTGTTTTTT. The encoded protein is CASSQGYGGKLFF.

V usage is TRBV6-1 and J usage is TRBJ2-7; 11 bases map to TRBD2. The CDR3 has 16 amino acids. After removal of 3 bases from V and 3 bases from J, the junction contained 7 bases not matched to a gene. The germline V gene encodes CDR1 MNHNS and CDR2 SASEGT. The CDR3 loop is CASSEGLAEPFYEQYF. CDR3 bases: TGTGCCAGCAGTGAGGGACTAGCGGAGCCTTTCTACGAGCAGTACTTC.

This chain links TRBV7-2 with TRBJ1-1, with D perhaps TRBD1 (6 bases). Trimming shortened V by 4 bases and J by 6 bases, and 15 bases separated the two germline ends. Germline V CDR1 and CDR2: SGHTA, FQGNSA. The CDR3 loop spans 14 amino acids. The CDR3: CASSSRNRAAEAFF. The CDR3, as DNA: TGTGCCAGCAGCTCCAGGAACAGGGCGGCTGAAGCTTTCTTT.

V and J are TRBV2 and TRBJ2-2; 8 bases are a match to TRBD1. Germline-derived CDR1 and CDR2 are SNHLY and FYNNEI. V lost 7 bases to trimming and J lost 1 base; unmatched junction nucleotides: 2. The CDR3 totals 14 residues. This CDR3 reads CASKTGVNTGELFF. CDR3 sequence (DNA): TGTGCCAGCAAGACAGGGGTGAACACCGGGGAGCTGTTTTTT.

The chain carries TRBV9 and TRBJ1-2; TRBD1 agrees at 8 bases. Trimming removed 4 bases from V and 3 bases from J; junction bases left unmatched: 14. From germline, CDR1 is SGDLS and CDR2 YYNGEE. The CDR3 sequence is 17 residues long. CDR3 in DNA: TGTGCCAGCAGCCCCGGGACAGGTACCCCTGGAGACTATGGCTACACCTTC. Its translation is CASSPGTGTPGDYGYTF.

The chain recombines TRBV10-3 with TRBJ1-2; D not resolved. The V gene's germline CDR1 is ENHRY and CDR2 SYGVKD. Trimming took 2 bases from V and 6 from J, leaving 10 bases between them. The CDR3 is made up of 13 amino acids. The CDR3 loop is CAISERQANGYTF. CDR3 coding DNA: TGTGCCATCAGTGAGCGGCAGGCCAATGGCTACACCTTC.

This sequence joins TRBV7-3 and TRBJ2-1; 11 nucleotides match TRBD2. The CDR3 is 16 residues long. Germline V CDR1 and CDR2: SGHTA, FQGTGA. J gave up 8 bases and V 4 bases, and 10 bases lay outside the gene matches. CDR3 sequence reads: CASSSLPSGRRYEQFF. In nucleotides, the CDR3 is TGTGCCAGCAGCTCCCTCCCTAGCGGGAGGAGGTATGAGCAGTTCTTC.

The chain recombines TRBV5-1 with TRBJ2-7; D gene ambiguous. Germline CDR1 and CDR2: SGHRS and YFSETQ. This CDR3 comprises 15 residues. V shed 6 bases and J shed 0 bases, with 16 bases lying between them. The CDR3 nucleotides are TGCGCCAGCACCAAAGGCGCCCGGAGCTCCTACGAGCAGTACTTC. It encodes CASTKGARSSYEQYF.

The rearrangement uses TRBV29-1 and TRBJ2-7, with 7 bases aligning to TRBD2. The CDR3 spans 12 residues. V dropped 5 bases and J dropped 2; count of bases not matched to a gene: 3. Germline loops: CDR1 SQVTM, CDR2 ANQGSEA. In DNA form, the CDR3 reads TGCAGCGTTCGGGGAGGGGCCTACGAGCAGTACTTC. It codes for CSVRGGAYEQYF.

The genes are TRBV4-2 and TRBJ1-1; tentatively, D is TRBD1 (5 bases). Trimming took off 0 bases at V and 6 bases at J, with 11 bases between the two ends. The V gene's germline CDR1 is LGHNA and CDR2 YNFKEQ. This CDR3 region has 14 residues. The CDR3 sequence: CASSQDRGRAEAFF. The CDR3 DNA follows: TGTGCCAGCAGCCAAGATAGGGGTAGGGCTGAAGCTTTCTTT.

This chain connects TRBV18 to TRBJ2-2; 15 bases fit TRBD2. From germline, CDR1 is KGHSH and CDR2 LQKENI. Trimming cost V 4 bases and J 0 bases; bases outside gene matches: 6. The CDR3 runs to 19 residues. CDR3 in DNA: TGTGCCAGCTCACAACGGACTAGCGGGGGGGCCTCGAACACCGGGGAGCTGTTTTTT. Protein product: CASSQRTSGGASNTGELFF.

This sequence joins TRBV18 and TRBJ2-7; 10 positions match TRBD1. V lost 5 bases to trimming and J lost 2 bases; unmatched junction nucleotides: 3. The germline V gene encodes CDR1 KGHSH and CDR2 LQKENI. This CDR3 has 14 residues. Here the CDR3 DNA reads TGTGCCAGCTCAGCGGGACAGGGGACCTACGAGCAGTACTTC. It encodes CASSAGQGTYEQYF.